This TCR beta chain is from a study of shared clonotypes between healthy human individuals. Profiling relied on immunoSEQ multiplex PCR, and the TCRdb table lists in-frame clones only, not all of them. The repertoire holds around 1.1 million clones, with 70% to 80% as singletons. Germline V CDR1 and CDR2: KGHSH, LQKENI. This CDR3 has 13 amino acids. V trimming: 6 bases; J trimming: 6 bases; junction bases outside the gene matches: 6. The chain carries TRBV18 and TRBJ1-2; 8 nucleotides line up with TRBD1. The TCR was taken from a man between 18 and 29 years old in good health. Some clones in this sample may be carry-over from other donors' samples. Sequenced input: memory CD4+ T cells from PBMCs. Specified subset: CD45RA-negative fraction. The CDR3 DNA reads TGTGCCAGCTCTCCAACGACAGGGGATGGCTACACCTTC. Its protein is CASSPTTGDGYTF.